Listed here is a single TCR beta chain. This entry belongs to a study of T cell responses to AZD1222 COVID-19 vaccine. Germline V gene data show CDR1 as SNHLY and CDR2 as FYNNEI. This CDR3 has 15 residues. The V and J ends lost 5 bases and 0 bases respectively, with 13 bases between them. Assay used: immunoSEQ multiplex PCR; TCRdb lists only in-frame clones, some missing. Of tens of thousands of clones in the sample, about 90% were seen once. The receptor was isolated from an adult in good health. The V gene is TRBV2, the J gene TRBJ2-5; D gene unclear. The sample in question was peripheral blood, obtained on day 0 of AZD1222 vaccination. CDR3 bases: TGTGCCAGCAGTTCCCCGAGGTTATACCAAGAGACCCAGTACTTC. Protein product: CASSSPRLYQETQYF. Filled out from reference TRBV2 and TRBJ2-5, the complete variable domain reads EPEVTQTPSHQVTQMGQEVILRCVPISNHLYFYWYRQILGQKVEFLVSFYNNEISEKSEIFDDQFSVERPDGSNFTLKIRSTKLEDSAMYFCASSSPRLYQETQYFGPGTRLLVL.